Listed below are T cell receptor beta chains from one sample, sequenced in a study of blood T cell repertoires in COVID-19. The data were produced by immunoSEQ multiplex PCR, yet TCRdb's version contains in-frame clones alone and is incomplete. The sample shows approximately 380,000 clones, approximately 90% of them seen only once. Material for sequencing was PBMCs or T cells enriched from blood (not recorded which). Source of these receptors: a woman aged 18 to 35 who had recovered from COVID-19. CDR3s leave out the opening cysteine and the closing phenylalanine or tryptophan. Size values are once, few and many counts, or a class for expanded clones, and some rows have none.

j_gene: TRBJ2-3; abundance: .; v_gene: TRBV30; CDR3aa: AWSRDRIRTDTQY
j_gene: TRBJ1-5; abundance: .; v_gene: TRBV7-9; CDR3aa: ASSLKGAQPQH
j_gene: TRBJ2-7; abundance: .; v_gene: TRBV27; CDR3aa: ASSLGRQGAPLPTEQY
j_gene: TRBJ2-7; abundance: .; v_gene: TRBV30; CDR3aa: AWSPTGWYEQY
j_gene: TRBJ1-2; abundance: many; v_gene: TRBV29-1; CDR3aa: SVGETDSPLNYGYT
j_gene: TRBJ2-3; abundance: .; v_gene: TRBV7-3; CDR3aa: ASSLEGLADTQY
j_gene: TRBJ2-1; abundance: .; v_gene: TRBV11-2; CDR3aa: ASSLVGTGVNEQF
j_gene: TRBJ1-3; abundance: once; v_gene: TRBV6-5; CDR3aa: ASSYFPGSSGNTIY
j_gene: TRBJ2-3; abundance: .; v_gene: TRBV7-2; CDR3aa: ASSLRTSGGADTQY
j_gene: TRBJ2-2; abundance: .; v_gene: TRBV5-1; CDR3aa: ASSVVSGANTGELF
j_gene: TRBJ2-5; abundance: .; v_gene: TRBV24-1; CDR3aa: ATSDFSDPGETQY
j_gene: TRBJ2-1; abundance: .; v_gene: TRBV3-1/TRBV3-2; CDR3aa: ASSHRSGGANEQF
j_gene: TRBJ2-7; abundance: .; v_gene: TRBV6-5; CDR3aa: ASSYSTAGEQY
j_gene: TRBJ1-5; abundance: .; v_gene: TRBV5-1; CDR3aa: ASSLAEGGYQPQH
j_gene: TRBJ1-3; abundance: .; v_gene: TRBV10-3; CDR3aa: AITLGDSRNTIY
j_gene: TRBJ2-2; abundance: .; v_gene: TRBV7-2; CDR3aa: ASSLVESVTGELF
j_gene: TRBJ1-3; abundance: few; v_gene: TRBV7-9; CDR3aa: ASSLQGPNTIY
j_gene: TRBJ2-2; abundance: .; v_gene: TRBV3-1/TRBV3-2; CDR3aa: ASSRDRLQNTGELF
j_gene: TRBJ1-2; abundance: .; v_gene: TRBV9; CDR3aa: ASSVVGPPQGEGGYT
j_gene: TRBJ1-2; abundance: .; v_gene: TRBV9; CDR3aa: ASSPWPRDSALYGYT
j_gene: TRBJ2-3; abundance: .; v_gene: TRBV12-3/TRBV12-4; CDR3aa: ASSPGADTQY
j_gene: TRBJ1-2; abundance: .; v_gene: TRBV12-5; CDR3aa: ASGLVTSRGQGSYGYT
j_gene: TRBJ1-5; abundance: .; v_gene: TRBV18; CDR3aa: ASSSRQDSNQPQH
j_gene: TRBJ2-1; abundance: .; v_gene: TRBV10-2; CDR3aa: ASSPSYNEQF
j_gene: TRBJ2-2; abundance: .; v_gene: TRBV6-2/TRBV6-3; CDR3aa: ASSPGTSVTGELF
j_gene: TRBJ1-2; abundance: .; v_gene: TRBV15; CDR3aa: ATSSERRGYGYT
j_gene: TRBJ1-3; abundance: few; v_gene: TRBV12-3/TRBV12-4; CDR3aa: ASRNSGGNTIY
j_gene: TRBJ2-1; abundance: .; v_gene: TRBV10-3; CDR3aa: AISDSRGGVNEQF
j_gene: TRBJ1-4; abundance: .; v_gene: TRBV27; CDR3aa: ASSFSPGQPEKLF
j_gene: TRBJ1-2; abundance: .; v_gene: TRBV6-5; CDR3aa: ASSEPYRGGYT
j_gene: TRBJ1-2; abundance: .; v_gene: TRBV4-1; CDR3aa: ASSPPQGAYNYGYT
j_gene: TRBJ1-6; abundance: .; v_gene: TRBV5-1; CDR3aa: ASSLDTSSYNSPLH
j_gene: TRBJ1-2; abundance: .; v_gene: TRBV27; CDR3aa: ASSLGQGIYYGYT
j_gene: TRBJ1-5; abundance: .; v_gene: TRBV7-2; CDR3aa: ASSLRTGTHQPQH
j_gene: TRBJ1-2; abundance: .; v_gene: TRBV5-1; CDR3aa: ASSPLGMTGSSYT
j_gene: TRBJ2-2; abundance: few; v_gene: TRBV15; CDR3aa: ATSRGETDTGELF
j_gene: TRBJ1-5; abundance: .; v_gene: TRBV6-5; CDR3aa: ASSITPGWQPQH
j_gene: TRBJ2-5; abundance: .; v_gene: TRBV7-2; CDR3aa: ASRENGGTETQY
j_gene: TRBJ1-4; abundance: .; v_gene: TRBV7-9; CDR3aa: ASSLDFGRGEHEKLF
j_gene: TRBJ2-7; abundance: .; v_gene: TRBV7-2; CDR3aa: ASSLAPSGFTYEQY
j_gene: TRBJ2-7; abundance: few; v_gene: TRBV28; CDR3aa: AAYGGYEQY
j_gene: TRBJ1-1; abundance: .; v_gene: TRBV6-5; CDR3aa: ASSPPALNTEAF
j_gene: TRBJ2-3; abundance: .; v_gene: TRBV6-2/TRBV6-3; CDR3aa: ASSPGLAGPLRGTDTQY
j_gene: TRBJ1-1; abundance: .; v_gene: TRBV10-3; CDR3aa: AISESRMNTEAF
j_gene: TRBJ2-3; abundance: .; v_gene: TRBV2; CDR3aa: ASSEFRGTDTQY
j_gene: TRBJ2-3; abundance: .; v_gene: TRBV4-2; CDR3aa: ASSQVYIRGGQGDTQY
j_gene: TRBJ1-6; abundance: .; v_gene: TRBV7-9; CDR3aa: ASSLGRGSSYNSPLH
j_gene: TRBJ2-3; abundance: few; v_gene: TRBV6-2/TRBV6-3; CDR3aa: ASSYGGGYTDTQY
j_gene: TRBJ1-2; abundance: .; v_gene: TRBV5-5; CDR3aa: ASKPARGLGGYT
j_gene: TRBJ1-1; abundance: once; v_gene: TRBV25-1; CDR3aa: ASSEAIDRGNTEAF
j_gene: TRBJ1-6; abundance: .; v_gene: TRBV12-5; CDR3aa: ASGMGQGSNSPLH
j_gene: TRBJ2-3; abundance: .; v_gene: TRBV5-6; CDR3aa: ASSQTDTQY
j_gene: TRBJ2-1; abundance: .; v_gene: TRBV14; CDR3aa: ASSLDNYNEQF
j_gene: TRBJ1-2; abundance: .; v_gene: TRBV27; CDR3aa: ASTATQGSGGYT
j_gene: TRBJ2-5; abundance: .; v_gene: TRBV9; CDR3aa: ASSVYREGETQY